This entry describes one T cell receptor (beta chain). Its antigen is not identified. The sample belongs to a study of blood T cells in healthy people across ages. Overall study findings and caveats: Long-lived and aged donors differed, with more naive CD4+ cells and higher diversity in the long-lived. The percentage of naive T cells correlated strongly with TCR beta diversity. While age rose, TCR beta diversity per million T cells dropped in a roughly linear way.

Drawing of peripheral blood yielded about 10 milliliters from each donor. Next came a second PCR, run for about 7 to 12 cycles, which used a sample-barcoded 5' primer along with a J-beta primer mix. Using its own MiXCR run on the 5' RACE reads, TCRdb lists one record per CDR3 protein. In the table there are roughly 640,000 distinct CDR3 sequences, about 30% of which are singletons. Trimming removed 1 base from V and 5 bases from J, with 8 bases in between. The CDR3 has 13 amino acids. Germline V gene data show CDR1 as DFQATT and CDR2 as SNEGSKA (reference sequence). The chain is built from TRBV20-1 and TRBJ2-2; D unresolved. This TCR derives from an elderly woman in good health. Sequencing was performed on blood. The CDR3 coding sequence is TGCAGTGCTAGAGGATGGTGGACCGGGGAGCTGTTTTTT. This sequence encodes CSARGWWTGELFF.